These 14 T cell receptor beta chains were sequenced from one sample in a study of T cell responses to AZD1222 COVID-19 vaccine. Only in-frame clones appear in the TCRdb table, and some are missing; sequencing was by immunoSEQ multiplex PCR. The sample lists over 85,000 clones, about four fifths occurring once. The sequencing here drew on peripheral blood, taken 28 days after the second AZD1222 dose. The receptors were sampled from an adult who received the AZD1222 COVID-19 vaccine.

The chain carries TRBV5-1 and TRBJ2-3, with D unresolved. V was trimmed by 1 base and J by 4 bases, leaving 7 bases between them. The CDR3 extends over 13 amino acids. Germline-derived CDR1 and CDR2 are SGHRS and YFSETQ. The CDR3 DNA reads TGCGCCAGCAGCTTGAATATAGCAGATACGCAGTATTTT. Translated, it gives CASSLNIADTQYF.

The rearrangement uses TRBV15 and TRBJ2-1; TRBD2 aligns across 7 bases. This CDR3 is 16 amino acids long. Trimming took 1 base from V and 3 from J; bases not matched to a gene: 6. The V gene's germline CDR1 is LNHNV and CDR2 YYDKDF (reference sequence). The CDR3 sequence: CATSRALADLYNEQFF. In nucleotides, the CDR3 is TGTGCCACCAGCAGAGCCCTAGCGGACCTCTACAATGAGCAGTTCTTC.

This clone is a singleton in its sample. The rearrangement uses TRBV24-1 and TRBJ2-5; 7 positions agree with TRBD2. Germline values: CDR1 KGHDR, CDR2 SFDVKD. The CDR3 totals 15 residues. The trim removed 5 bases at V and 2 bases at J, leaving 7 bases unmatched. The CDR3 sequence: CATSGGGVGQETQYF. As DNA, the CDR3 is TGTGCCACCAGTGGTGGGGGGGTTGGGCAAGAGACCCAGTACTTC.

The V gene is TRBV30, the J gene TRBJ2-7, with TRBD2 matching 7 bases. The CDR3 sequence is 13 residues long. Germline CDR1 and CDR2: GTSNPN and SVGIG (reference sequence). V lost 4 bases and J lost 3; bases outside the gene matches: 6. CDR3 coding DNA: TGTGCCTGGAACGCGGGAGAGTACTACGAGCAGTACTTC. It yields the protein CAWNAGEYYEQYF. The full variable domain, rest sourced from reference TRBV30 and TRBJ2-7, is SQTIHQWPATLVQPVGSPLSLECTVEGTSNPNLYWYRQAAGRGLQLLFYSVGIGQISSEVPQNLSASRPQDRQFILSSKKLLLSDSGFYLCAWNAGEYYEQYFGPGTRLTVT.

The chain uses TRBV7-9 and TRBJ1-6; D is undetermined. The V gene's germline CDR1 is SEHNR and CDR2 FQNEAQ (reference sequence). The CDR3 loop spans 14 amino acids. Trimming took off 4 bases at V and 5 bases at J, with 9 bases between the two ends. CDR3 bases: TGTGCCAGCAGCTACGGACGGGATAATTCACCCCTCCACTTT. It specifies CASSYGRDNSPLHF.

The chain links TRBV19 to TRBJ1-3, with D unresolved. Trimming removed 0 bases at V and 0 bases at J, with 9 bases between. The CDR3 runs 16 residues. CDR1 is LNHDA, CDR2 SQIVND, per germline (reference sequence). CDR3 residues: CASSIDRLTSGNTIYF. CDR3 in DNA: TGTGCCAGTAGTATAGATCGACTTACCTCTGGAAACACCATATATTTT.

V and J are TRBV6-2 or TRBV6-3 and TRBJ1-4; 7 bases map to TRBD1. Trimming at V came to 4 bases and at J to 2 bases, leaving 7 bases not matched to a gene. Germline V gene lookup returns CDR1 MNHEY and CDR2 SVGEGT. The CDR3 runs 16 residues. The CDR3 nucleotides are TGTGCCAGCAGTTCGGACAGGAGGGAGACTAATGAAAAACTGTTTTTT. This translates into CASSSDRRETNEKLFF.

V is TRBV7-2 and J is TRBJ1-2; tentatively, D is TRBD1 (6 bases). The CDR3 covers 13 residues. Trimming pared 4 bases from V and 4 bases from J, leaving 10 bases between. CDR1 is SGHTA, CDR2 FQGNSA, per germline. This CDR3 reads CASSSKGGYGYTF. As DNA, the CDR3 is TGTGCCAGCAGCTCCAAGGGGGGCTATGGCTACACCTTC. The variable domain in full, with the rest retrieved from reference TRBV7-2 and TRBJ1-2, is GAGVSQSPSNKVTEKGKDVELRCDPISGHTALYWYRQSLGQGLEFLIYFQGNSAPDKSGLPSDRFSAERTGGSVSTLTIQRTQQEDSAVYLCASSSKGGYGYTFGSGTRLTVV.

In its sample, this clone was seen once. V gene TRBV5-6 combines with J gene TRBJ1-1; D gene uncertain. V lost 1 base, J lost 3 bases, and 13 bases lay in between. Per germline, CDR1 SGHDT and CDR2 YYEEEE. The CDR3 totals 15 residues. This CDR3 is CASSLLGNEDTEAFF. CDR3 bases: TGTGCCAGCAGCTTGCTAGGGAATGAGGACACTGAAGCTTTCTTT.

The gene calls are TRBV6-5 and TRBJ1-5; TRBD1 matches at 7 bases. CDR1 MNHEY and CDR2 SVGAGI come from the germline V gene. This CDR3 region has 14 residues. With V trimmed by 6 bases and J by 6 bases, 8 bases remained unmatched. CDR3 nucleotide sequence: TGTGCCAGCAGAAGACAGGGAGTCGGTCAGCCCCAGCATTTT. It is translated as CASRRQGVGQPQHF.

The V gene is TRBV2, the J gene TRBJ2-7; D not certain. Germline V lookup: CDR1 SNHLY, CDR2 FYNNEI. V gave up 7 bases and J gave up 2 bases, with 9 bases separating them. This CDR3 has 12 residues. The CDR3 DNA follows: TGTGCCAGCAAAGTTTCTACCTACGAGCAGTACTTC. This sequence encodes CASKVSTYEQYF.

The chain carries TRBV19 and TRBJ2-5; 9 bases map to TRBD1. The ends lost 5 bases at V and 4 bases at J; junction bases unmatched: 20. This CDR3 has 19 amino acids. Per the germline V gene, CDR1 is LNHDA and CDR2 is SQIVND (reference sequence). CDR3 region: CASSLKYGTGIKFPETQYF. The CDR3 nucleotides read TGTGCCAGTAGTCTTAAATACGGGACAGGGATCAAATTCCCAGAGACCCAGTACTTC.

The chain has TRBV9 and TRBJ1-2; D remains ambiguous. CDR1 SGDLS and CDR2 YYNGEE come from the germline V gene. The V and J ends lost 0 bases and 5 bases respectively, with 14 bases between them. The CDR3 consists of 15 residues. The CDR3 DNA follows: TGTGCCAGCAGCGTAGCTGCTACCCCGGCGTATGGCTACACCTTC. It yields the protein CASSVAATPAYGYTF.

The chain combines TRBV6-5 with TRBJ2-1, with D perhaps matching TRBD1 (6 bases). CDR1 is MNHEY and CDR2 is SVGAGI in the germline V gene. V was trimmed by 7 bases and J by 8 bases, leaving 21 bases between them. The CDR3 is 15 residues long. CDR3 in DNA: TGTGCCAGCACCGAAGGGGGACACCGAACCGATGAGCAGTTCTTC. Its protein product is CASTEGGHRTDEQFF.